Sequencing of this TCR beta chain was carried out in a study of shared clonotypes between healthy human individuals. Germline loops: CDR1 MNHEY, CDR2 SVGAGI. With 2 bases removed from V and 11 bases from J, the gap between germline ends came to 15 bases. This CDR3 region has 13 residues. TCRdb's copy holds only in-frame clones and misses some; the assay was immunoSEQ multiplex PCR. This table holds 950,000 to 1,100,000 clones, around 78% found once. Sequenced: memory CD4+ T cells from PBMCs. As for subset: CD45RA-negative fraction. The rearrangement joins TRBV6-5 to TRBJ1-1; weak D call: TRBD1 (5 bases). This clonotype was obtained from a man aged 18 to 35 in good health. Some clones in this sample may be carry-over from other donors' samples. The CDR3: CASSYPGTPGAFF. The CDR3 DNA reads as TGTGCCAGCAGTTACCCAGGGACCCCGGGGGCTTTCTTT.